The sequence of this T cell receptor beta chain was determined in a study of CD8+ T cells in alopecia areata. Study overall: Scoring of severity for treated patients was based on percentage of affected scalp area.

Treatment here: oral pan-JAK inhibitor, 5-10 mg twice daily. Study-wide findings and caveats: Because of a solitary nonresponder, the connection of baseline CD8+ expansion to response stays uncertain. Scalp clonality, along with expanded CD8+ clones among the top 100, was significantly decreased by tofacitinib. Especially in alopecia totalis/universalis, lesional scalp showed greater clonality than normal scalp did.

The CDR3 consists of 13 residues. Germline loops: CDR1 MNHNS, CDR2 SASEGT. Trimming left V 7 bases short and J 3 bases short, with 13 bases between. Extraction of RNA preceded its reverse transcription into cDNA, which served as the sequencing template. Generated by immunoSEQ multiplex PCR, the TCRdb table keeps only in-frame clones and is missing some. The top ten hold under 20% of the sample, which has about 180,000 clones, about 61% seen once. Only one count was recorded for this clone. Its cognate antigen is unknown. The sample in question was CD4+ T cells sorted from blood, obtained at approximately week 61, from a patient treated with tofacitinib. This chain links TRBV6-1 with TRBJ2-7; D ambiguous. This TCR came from a human donor with alopecia areata. CDR3 protein: CASTGLMGYEQYF. CDR3 DNA sequence: TGTGCCAGCACCGGCCTAATGGGCTACGAGCAGTACTTC.